One sample yielded the 12 T cell receptor beta chains listed below, sequenced in a study of tumor-infiltrating lymphocytes in primary liver carcinoma. Co-extraction of RNA and DNA was performed on about 18-33 mg of unsorted bulk tissue. TCR beta cDNA was reverse-transcribed from approximately 0.45 ug of total RNA. The reaction used a constant-region primer and ProtoScript II reverse transcriptase. Libraries for TCR beta were built through three nested multiplex PCR rounds, which together made up a slightly modified ARM-PCR procedure. Forward primers for TRBV1-TRBV30 and a C-beta reverse primer served the first two PCR rounds, at roughly 10 cycles each. A single record per CDR3 protein comes from TCRdb applying MiXCR to the multiplex PCR reads. The sample records approximately 110,000 distinct CDR3 sequences, approximately 82% being singletons. The sequenced sample was liver tumor tissue from sampling region 3. Sample subset: tumor region T3, left-lateral pole. The receptors were sampled from a man aged 40-50 years with primary liver carcinoma and hepatitis B virus infection.

The V and J genes are TRBV10-3 and TRBJ1-5, with 9 bases aligning to TRBD1. Germline CDR1 ENHRY, CDR2 SYGVKD. J gave up 6 bases and V 9 bases, and 9 bases lay outside the gene matches. There are 14 residues in the CDR3. The CDR3 region has the DNA TGTGCCATTAGTCCGACAGGGGGTAGTCAGCCCCAGCATTTT. This sequence encodes CAISPTGGSQPQHF.

This chain links TRBV5-6 with TRBJ2-7, with D perhaps being TRBD1 or TRBD2 (5 bases each). The J call is in doubt because the DNA end fits TRBJ2-1 better. The CDR3 is 13 residues long. Germline-derived CDR1 and CDR2 are SGHDT and YYEEEE. The CDR3 loop is CASSRGLPYEQFF. As DNA, the CDR3 is TGTGCCAGCAGCCGGGGCTTACCCTACGAGCAGTTCTTC.

With respect to this clonotype: Mismatch with germline at one junction end may stem from a read error. This rearrangement joins TRBV12-3 or TRBV12-4 to TRBJ1-4; D may be TRBD1 (6 bases). This CDR3 region has 13 residues. CDR3 amino acids: CASSLSGVEKMLF. In nucleotides, the CDR3 is TGTGCCAGCAGTTTATCAGGGGTCGAAAAAATGTTGTTT.

This clonotype has just a few counts. The chain couples TRBV30 to TRBJ1-6; 7 bases are shared with TRBD1. V shed 3 bases and J 6 bases; nucleotides not matched to a gene: 8. Germline CDR1 and CDR2: GTSNPN and SVGIG (reference sequence). CDR3 length: 15 amino acids. CDR3 nucleotides: TGTGCCTGGAGCACCTCGGGACAGTGTAATTCACCCCTCCACTTT. As protein: CAWSTSGQCNSPLHF.

This clonotype is categorized as medium-sized. The genes are TRBV6-2 or TRBV6-3 and TRBJ2-7; 11 bases fit TRBD2. The CDR3 length is 17 residues. Looked up from germline, CDR1 is MNHEY and CDR2 is SVGEGT. Trimming took 8 bases from V and 0 from J; bases not matched to a gene: 12. The CDR3 region is CASCSGREGDLSYEQYF. The CDR3, as DNA: TGTGCCAGCTGTAGCGGGAGGGAAGGAGATCTCTCCTACGAGCAGTACTTC.

As concerns this clonotype: At one of its ends the junction is not consistent with the germline gene, which may arise from a read error. V usage is TRBV28 and J usage is TRBJ1-2; the D gene is possibly TRBD1 (6 bases). CDR3 length: 13 amino acids. Germline CDR1 is MDHEN and CDR2 is SYDVKM. DNA of the CDR3: TGTACCAGCGACCTACAGGGCGTTGGGGGCTACACCTTC. Amino acids: CTSDLQGVGGYTF.

In regard to this clonotype: The junction departs from the called germline gene at one end, perhaps through a read error. V is TRBV5-1 and J is TRBJ1-1; the D gene is possibly TRBD1 (5 bases). CDR3 length: 15 amino acids. Germline CDR1 reads SGHRS; CDR2 reads YFSETQ. CDR3 sequence: CASNLAGGARTEAFF. CDR3 nucleotide sequence: TGCGCCAGCAACTTGGCCGGAGGGGCGAGGACTGAAGCTTTCTTT.

As concerns this clonotype: The CDR3 carries no conserved terminal phenylalanine or tryptophan, so it likely arises from a read error. This chain connects TRBV6-4 to TRBJ2-1; either TRBD1 or TRBD2 may supply D (6 bases each). This CDR3 spans 14 amino acids. Germline V gives CDR1 MRHNA, CDR2 SNTAGT. V gave up 2 bases and J gave up 9 bases, with 14 bases separating them. CDR3 residues: CASSDGGGGGEQFL. In nucleotides, the CDR3 is TGTGCCAGCAGTGACGGGGGAGGAGGGGGTGAGCAGTTCCTC.

About this clonotype: At one end, the junction sequence differs from germline, possibly due to a read error. This chain joins TRBV11-2 and TRBJ2-1; D uncertain. The last part of the DNA fits TRBJ2-7 better; the J call may be wrong. Germline-derived CDR1 and CDR2 are SGHAT and FQNNGV. The CDR3 covers 15 residues. CDR3 bases: TGCGCCAGCAGACCCGACATGAGCTCCTACAATGAGCAGTACTTC. It specifies CASRPDMSSYNEQYF.

A word on this clonotype: One end of the junction does not line up with germline, which may come from a read error. Written as DNA, the CDR3 is TGTCCCAGCAGTTATGGAGGGGGCAACAATGAGCAGTTCTTC. It yields the protein CPSSYGGGNNEQFF. The chain employs TRBV6-5 and TRBJ2-1, with D possibly being TRBD1 (7 bases). Germline V lookup: CDR1 MNHEY, CDR2 SVGAGI. The CDR3 extends over 14 amino acids.

For this clonotype: Its ends do not fully match the called genes, so a read error is possible. The V and J genes are TRBV28 and TRBJ1-2; D may be TRBD1 (5 bases). Germline CDR1 MDHEN, CDR2 SYDVKM. This CDR3 has 13 amino acids. The CDR3 sequence is CASSLVTGYGHTF. CDR3 DNA sequence: TGTGCCAGCAGTTTGGTCACAGGCTATGGCCACACCTTC.

The CDR3 DNA reads as TGTGCCAGCATATTTATAGGGGAGCCATCCAAAAACATTCAGTACTTC. This encodes CASIFIGEPSKNIQYF. The chain joins TRBV2 to TRBJ2-4; tentatively, D is TRBD1 or TRBD2 (5 bases each). V dropped 7 bases and J dropped 2 bases, with 18 bases sitting between them. Germline loops: CDR1 SNHLY, CDR2 FYNNEI. CDR3 length: 16 residues. The entire variable domain, with the rest obtained from reference TRBV2 and TRBJ2-4, is as follows: EPEVTQTPSHQVTQMGQEVILRCVPISNHLYFYWYRQILGQKVEFLVSFYNNEISEKSEIFDDQFSVERPDGSNFTLKIRSTKLEDSAMYFCASIFIGEPSKNIQYFGAGTRLSVL.